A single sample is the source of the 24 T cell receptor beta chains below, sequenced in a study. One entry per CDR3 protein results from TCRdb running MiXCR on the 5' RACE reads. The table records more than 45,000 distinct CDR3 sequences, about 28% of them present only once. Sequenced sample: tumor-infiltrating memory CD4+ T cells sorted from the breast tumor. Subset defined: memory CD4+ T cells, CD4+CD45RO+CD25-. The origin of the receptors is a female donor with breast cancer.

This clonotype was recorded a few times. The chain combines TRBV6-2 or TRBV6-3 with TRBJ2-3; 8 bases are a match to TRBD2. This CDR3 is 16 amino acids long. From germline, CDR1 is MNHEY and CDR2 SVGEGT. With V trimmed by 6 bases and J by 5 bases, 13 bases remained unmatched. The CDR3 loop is CASSHGAAGGVDTQYF. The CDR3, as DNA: TGTGCCAGCAGCCATGGTGCGGCGGGGGGAGTAGATACGCAGTATTTT.

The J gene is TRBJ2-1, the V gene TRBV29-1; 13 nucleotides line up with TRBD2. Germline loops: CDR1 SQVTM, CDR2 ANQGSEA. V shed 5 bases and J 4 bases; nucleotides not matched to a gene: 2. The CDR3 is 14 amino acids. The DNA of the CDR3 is TGCAGCGTTCGGACTAGCGGGGGTTACAATGAGCAGTTCTTC. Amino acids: CSVRTSGGYNEQFF.

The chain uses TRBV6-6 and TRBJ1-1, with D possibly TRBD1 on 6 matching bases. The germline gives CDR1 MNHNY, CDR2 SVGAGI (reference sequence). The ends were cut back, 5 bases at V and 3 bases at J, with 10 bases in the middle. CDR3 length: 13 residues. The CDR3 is CASSTGGHTEAFF. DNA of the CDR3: TGTGCCAGCAGTACGGGGGGCCACACTGAAGCTTTCTTT.

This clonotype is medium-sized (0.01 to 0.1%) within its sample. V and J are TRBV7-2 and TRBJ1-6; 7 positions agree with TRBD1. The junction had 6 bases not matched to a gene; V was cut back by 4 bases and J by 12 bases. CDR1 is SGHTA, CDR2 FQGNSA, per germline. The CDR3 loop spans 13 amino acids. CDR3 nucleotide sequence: TGTGCCAGCAGCTCCCGGACAGGAGAACCCCTCCACTTT. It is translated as CASSSRTGEPLHF.

As DNA, the CDR3 is TGTGCCAGCAGTGAACAGGGATGGGAGACCCAGTACTTC. It yields the protein CASSEQGWETQYF. The chain couples TRBV2 to TRBJ2-5, with D possibly being TRBD1 (5 bases). Trimming left V 2 bases short and J 5 bases short, with 9 bases between. The CDR3 spans 13 residues. The V gene's germline CDR1 is SNHLY and CDR2 FYNNEI.

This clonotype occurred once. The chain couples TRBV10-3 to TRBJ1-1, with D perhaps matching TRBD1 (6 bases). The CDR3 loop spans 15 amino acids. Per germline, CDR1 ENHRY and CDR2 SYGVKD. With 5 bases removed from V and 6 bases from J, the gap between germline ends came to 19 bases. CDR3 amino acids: CAISPGGPKGPEAFF. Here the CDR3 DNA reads TGTGCCATCAGTCCGGGGGGCCCCAAAGGTCCTGAAGCTTTCTTT.

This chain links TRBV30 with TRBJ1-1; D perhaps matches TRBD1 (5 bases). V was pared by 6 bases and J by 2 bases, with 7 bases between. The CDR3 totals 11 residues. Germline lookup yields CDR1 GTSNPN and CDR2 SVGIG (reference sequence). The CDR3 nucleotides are TGTGCCTGTGGACACAACACTGAAGCTTTCTTT. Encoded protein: CACGHNTEAFF. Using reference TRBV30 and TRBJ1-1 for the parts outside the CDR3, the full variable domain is SQTIHQWPATLVQPVGSPLSLECTVEGTSNPNLYWYRQAAGRGLQLLFYSVGIGQISSEVPQNLSASRPQDRQFILSSKKLLLSDSGFYLCACGHNTEAFFGQGTRLTVV.

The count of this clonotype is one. CDR3 bases: TGCGCCAGCCTGAAATCCTCTGGAAACACCATATATTTT. Amino acid sequence: CASLKSSGNTIYF. The chain has TRBV5-1 and TRBJ1-3; D gene uncertain. This CDR3 has 13 residues. Germline CDR1 is SGHRS and CDR2 is YFSETQ. Trimming took off 7 bases at V and 0 bases at J, with 8 bases between the two ends.

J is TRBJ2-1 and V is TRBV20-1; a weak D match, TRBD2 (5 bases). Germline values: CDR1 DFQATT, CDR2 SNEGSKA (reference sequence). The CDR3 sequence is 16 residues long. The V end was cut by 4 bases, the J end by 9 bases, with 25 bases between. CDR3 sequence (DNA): TGCAGTGCTACGGGCTCTGAGACTACACCCCGGGCTGAGCAGTTCTTC. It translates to CSATGSETTPRAEQFF.

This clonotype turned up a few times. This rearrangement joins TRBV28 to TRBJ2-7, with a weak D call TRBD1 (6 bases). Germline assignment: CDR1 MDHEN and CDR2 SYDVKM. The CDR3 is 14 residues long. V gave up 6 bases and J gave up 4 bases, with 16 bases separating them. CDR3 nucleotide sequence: TGTGCCAGCAGCCCAACCTACAGGGCTTACGAGCAGTACTTC. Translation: CASSPTYRAYEQYF.

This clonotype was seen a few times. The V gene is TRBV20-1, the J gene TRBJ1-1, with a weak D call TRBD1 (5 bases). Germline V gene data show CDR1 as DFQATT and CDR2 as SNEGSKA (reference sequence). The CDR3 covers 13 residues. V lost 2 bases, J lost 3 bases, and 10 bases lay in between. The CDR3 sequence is CSARPGTDTEAFF. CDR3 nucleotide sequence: TGCAGTGCTAGACCGGGGACGGACACTGAAGCTTTCTTT.

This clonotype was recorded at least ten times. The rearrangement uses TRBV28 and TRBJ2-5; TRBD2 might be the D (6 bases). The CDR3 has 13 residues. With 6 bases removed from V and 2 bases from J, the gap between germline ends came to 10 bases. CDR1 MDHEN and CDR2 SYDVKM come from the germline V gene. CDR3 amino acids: CASRNSGQETQYF. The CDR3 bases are TGTGCCAGCAGAAATAGCGGACAAGAGACCCAGTACTTC.

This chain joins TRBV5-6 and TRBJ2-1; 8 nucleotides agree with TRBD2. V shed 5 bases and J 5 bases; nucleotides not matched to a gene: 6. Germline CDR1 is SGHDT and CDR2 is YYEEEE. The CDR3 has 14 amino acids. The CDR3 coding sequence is TGTGCCAGCAGACAACGGGGGGGCGACAATGAGCAGTTCTTC. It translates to CASRQRGGDNEQFF.

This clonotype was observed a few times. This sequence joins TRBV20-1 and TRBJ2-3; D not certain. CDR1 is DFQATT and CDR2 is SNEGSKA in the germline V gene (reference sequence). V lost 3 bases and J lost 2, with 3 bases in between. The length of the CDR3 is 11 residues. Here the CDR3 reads CSASHTDTQYF. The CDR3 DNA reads TGCAGTGCTAGCCACACAGATACGCAGTATTTT.

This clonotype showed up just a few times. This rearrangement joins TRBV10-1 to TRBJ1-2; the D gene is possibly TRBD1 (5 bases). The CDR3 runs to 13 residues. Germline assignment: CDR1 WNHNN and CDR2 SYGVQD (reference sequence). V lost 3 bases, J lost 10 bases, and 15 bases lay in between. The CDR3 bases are TGCGCCAGCAGTGATCGAGGGGATCGTACCTACACCTTC. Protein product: CASSDRGDRTYTF.

The chain's CDR3 is CASSVGPGIGETQYF. CDR3 DNA: TGTGCCAGCAGCGTAGGTCCAGGGATAGGGGAGACCCAGTACTTC. This chain links TRBV9 with TRBJ2-5; tentative D call: TRBD1 (5 bases). This CDR3 comprises 15 residues. The germline V gene encodes CDR1 SGDLS and CDR2 YYNGEE. V lost 0 bases and J lost 5, with 14 bases in between.

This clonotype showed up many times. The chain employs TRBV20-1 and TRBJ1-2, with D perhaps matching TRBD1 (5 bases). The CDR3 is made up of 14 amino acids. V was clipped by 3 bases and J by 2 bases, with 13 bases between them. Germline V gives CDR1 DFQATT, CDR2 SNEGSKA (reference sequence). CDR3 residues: CSASSQGSNYGYTF. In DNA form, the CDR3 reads TGCAGTGCTAGTTCCCAGGGCTCCAACTATGGCTACACCTTC.

The CDR3 here is CSARVWRDSTDTQYF. In DNA form, the CDR3 reads TGCAGTGCTAGGGTATGGCGGGATAGCACAGATACGCAGTATTTT. This sequence joins TRBV20-1 and TRBJ2-3; possibly TRBD2 for D (6 bases). CDR1 is DFQATT, CDR2 SNEGSKA, per germline (reference sequence). CDR3 length: 15 amino acids. The germline V and J ends were trimmed by 3 bases and 0 bases, with 13 bases remaining between them.

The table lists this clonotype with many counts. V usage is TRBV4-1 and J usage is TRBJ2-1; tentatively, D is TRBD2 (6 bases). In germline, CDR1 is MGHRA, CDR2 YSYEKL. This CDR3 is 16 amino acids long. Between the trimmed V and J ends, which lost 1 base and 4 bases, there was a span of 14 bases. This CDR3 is CASSQVRLAIYNEQFF. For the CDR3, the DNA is TGCGCCAGCAGCCAAGTACGGCTAGCGATTTACAATGAGCAGTTCTTC.

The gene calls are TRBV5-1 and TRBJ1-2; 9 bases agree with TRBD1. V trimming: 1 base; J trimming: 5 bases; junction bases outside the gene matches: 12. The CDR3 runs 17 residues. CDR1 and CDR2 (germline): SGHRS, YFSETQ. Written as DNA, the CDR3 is TGCGCCAGCAGCTTGTTTCCGGGACAGGGAGACCTTTATGGCTACACCTTC. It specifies CASSLFPGQGDLYGYTF.

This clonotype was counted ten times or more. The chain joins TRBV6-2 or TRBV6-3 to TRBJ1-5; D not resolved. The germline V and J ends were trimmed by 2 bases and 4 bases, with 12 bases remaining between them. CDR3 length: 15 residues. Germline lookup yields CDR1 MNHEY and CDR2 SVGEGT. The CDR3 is CASSYKSWENQPQHF. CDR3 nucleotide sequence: TGTGCCAGCAGTTACAAGTCTTGGGAGAATCAGCCCCAGCATTTT.

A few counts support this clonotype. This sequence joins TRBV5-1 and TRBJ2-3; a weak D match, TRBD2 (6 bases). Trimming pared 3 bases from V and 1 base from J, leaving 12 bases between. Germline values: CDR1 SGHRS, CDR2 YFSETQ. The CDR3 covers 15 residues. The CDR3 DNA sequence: TGCGCCAGCAGCTCGCGACTAGATGGCACAGATACGCAGTATTTT. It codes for CASSSRLDGTDTQYF.

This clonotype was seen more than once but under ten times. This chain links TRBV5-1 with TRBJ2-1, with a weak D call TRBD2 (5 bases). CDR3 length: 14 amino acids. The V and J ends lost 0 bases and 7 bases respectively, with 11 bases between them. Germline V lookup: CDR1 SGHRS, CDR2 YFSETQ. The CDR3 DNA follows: TGCGCCAGCAGCTTGGTTACAGAGGGAAATGAGCAGTTCTTC. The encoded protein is CASSLVTEGNEQFF.

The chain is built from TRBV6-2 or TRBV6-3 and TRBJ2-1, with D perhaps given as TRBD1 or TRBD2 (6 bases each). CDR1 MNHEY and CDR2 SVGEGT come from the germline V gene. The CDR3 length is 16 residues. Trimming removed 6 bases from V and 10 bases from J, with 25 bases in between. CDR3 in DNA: TGTGCCAGCAGCATGGGGGGCCAGGGGATGGGTGCAGAGCAGTTCTTC. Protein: CASSMGGQGMGAEQFF.